The clone carrying this T cell receptor (beta chain) has a count of ten or more. The record originates from a study of T cells after yellow fever vaccination. TCRdb reanalysed the 5' RACE reads using MiXCR and keeps one entry per CDR3 protein. The sample has roughly 140,000 distinct CDR3 sequences, 7.7% seen once. From germline, CDR1 is SEHNR and CDR2 FQNEAQ (reference sequence). With 4 bases clipped from V and 6 bases from J, the junction kept 3 bases outside the gene matches. The CDR3 sequence is 14 residues long. The material was CD4+ T cells sorted from PBMCs, obtained 5 days after the yellow fever booster vaccination. The chain combines TRBV7-9 with TRBJ1-5; 10 bases match TRBD1. This TCR was sampled from a man aged 25 to 40 who received the YFV17D yellow fever vaccine. The CDR3 reads CASSSGQGVQPQHF. The CDR3 region has the DNA TGTGCCAGCAGCTCCGGACAGGGGGTTCAGCCCCAGCATTTT.